This TCR beta chain was sequenced for a study of blood T cell repertoires in COVID-19. This clone occurred once. As originally analysed: Reference gene primer amplification in the assay estimated nucleated cell counts. Produced via immunoSEQ multiplex PCR; TCRdb's table is partial and in-frame only. For V, J and clone size, that table is used; D and trimming come from the DNA. The sample lists roughly 300,000 clones, approximately 91% occurring once. The junction had 4 bases not matched to a gene; V was cut back by 5 bases and J by 3 bases. CDR3 length: 14 residues. Germline loops: CDR1 SEHNR, CDR2 FQNEAQ (reference sequence).

Specimen: PBMCs or T cells enriched from blood (not recorded which). This receptor was taken from a woman between 40 and 55 years old with acute COVID-19. This rearrangement joins TRBV7-9 to TRBJ1-5; 7 nucleotides line up with TRBD1. The CDR3 region has the DNA TGTGCCAGCAGCCCCGGGACAGTCAATCAGCCCCAGCATTTT. Protein sequence: CASSPGTVNQPQHF.